This TCR beta chain was profiled in a study of CD8 T cells in ankylosing spondylitis. Overall study findings and caveats: In peripheral blood, disease-linked CD8+ clones occurred at relatively low frequencies. Earlier authors reported some of these motif variants in reactive arthritis synovial fluid and blood. As reported, disease-linked clones showed significant enrichment in matched ankylosing spondylitis synovial fluid.

The table lists this clonotype with many counts. No antigen is known for it. The CDR3 covers 15 residues. Germline V gene sequence: CDR1 SEHNR, CDR2 FQNEAQ (reference sequence). The V gene lost 4 bases and the J gene lost 1 base, with 11 bases spanning the gap. Libraries for TCR beta were made by quantitative 5'-RACE with molecular barcodes. TCRdb redid the calling of the 5' RACE reads with MiXCR, one entry per CDR3 protein. Of 200,000 to 250,000 distinct CDR3 sequences in the sample, about 10% are singletons; the top ten hold 2.5% to 3%. The chain couples TRBV7-9 to TRBJ1-3; a weak D match, TRBD1 (5 bases). Sequenced input: blood, either unsorted or a sorted T cell fraction (not recorded which). The origin of this receptor is a male donor with ankylosing spondylitis or in good health (not recorded which). This CDR3 reads CASSSQRQSGNTIYF. The CDR3 nucleotides are TGTGCCAGCAGCTCGCAACGACAGTCTGGAAACACCATATATTTT.